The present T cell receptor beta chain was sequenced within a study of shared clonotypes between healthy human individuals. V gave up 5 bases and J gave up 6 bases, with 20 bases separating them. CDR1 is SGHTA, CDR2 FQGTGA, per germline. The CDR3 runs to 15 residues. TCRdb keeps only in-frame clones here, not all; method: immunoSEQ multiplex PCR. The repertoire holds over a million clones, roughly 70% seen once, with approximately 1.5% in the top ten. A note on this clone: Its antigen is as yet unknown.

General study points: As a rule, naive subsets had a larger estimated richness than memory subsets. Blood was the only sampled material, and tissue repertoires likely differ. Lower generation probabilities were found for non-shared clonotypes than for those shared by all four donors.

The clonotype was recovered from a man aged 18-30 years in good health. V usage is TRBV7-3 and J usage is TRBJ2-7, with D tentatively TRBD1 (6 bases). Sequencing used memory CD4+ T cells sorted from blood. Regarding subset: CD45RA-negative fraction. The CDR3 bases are TGTGCCAGCAGCCCCTCCTCGGCAGGGGTGGGCGAGCAGTACTTC. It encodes CASSPSSAGVGEQYF.